The present entry profiles one TCR beta chain with its context. The antigen remains undetermined. This sample stems from a study of cytomegalovirus exposure and HLA in healthy donors. Whole-study results and caveats: The dataset shows that most TCR sequences were rare, while some public TCRs occurred in many donors. Under in vitro conditions, a few CMV-associated chains were confirmed as specific for CMV antigens.

Assay used: immunoSEQ multiplex PCR; TCRdb lists only in-frame clones, some missing. The sample yields more than 80,000 clones, around 90% seen once. CDR1 and CDR2 from the germline V gene are SGDLS and YYNGEE. There are 16 residues in the CDR3. The junction had 11 bases not matched to a gene; V was cut back by 4 bases and J by 3 bases. The chain uses TRBV9 and TRBJ2-3; TRBD2 matches 7 bases. Sequenced material: PBMCs. The TCR comes from a woman between 18 and 29 years old in good health and CMV-seropositive. Here the CDR3 DNA reads TGTGCCAGCAGCCCCCACCCAGGACTAGGGACAGATACGCAGTATTTT. It encodes CASSPHPGLGTDTQYF. The whole variable domain, filled in from reference TRBV9 and TRBJ2-3, reads DSGVTQTPKHLITATGQRVTLRCSPRSGDLSVYWYQQSLDQGLQFLIQYYNGEERAKGNILERFSAQQFPDLHSELNLSSLELGDSALYFCASSPHPGLGTDTQYFGPGTRLTVL.